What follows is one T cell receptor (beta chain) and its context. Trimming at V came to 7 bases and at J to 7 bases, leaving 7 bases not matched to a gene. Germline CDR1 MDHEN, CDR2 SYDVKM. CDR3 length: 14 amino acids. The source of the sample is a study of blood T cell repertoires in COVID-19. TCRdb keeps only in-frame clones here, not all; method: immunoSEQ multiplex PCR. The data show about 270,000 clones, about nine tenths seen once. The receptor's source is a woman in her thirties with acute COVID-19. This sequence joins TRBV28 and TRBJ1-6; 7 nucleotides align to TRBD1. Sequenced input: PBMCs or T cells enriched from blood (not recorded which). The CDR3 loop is CASTPRRGNSPLHF. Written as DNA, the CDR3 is TGTGCCAGCACCCCACGCAGGGGGAATTCACCCCTCCACTTT.